Sequencing of this T cell receptor (beta chain) was carried out in a study of shared clonotypes between healthy human individuals. Study findings and constraints: Sharing across four donors was highest in naive CD4 (around 5%) and lowest in memory CD8 (around 0.4%).

Free of recent acute infections or vaccinations, the donors were healthy HIV-negative adults. Notes on this clone: Its target is not known.

Germline assignment: CDR1 SGHTA and CDR2 FQGNSA. V lost 3 bases to trimming and J lost 5 bases, with 4 bases between them. The CDR3 spans 11 residues. Using immunoSEQ multiplex PCR, the repertoire was profiled, and TCRdb retains in-frame clones only, with some absent. The sample records approximately 330,000 clones, more than 60% being singletons. Sequencing was carried out using memory CD4+ T cells sorted from blood. The subset denotes: CD45RA-negative fraction. The rearrangement uses TRBV7-2 and TRBJ2-5, with no clear D. This TCR derives from a man aged 25-40 years in good health. The CDR3 loop is CASSFYETQYF. DNA for the CDR3: TGTGCCAGCAGCTTCTACGAGACCCAGTACTTC.